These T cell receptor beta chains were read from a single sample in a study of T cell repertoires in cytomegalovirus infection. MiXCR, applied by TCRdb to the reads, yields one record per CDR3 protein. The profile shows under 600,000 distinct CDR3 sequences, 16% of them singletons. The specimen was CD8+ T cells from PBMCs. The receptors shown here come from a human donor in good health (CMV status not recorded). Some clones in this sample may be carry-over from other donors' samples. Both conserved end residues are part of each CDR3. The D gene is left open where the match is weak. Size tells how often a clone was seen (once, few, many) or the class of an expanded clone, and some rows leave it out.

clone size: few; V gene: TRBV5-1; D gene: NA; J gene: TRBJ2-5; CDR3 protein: CASSWSDPQETQYF; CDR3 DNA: TGCGCCAGCAGCTGGTCGGACCCCCAAGAGACCCAGTACTTC
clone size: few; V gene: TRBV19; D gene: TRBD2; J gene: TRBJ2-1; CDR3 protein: CASSIGEGYNEQFF; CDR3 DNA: TGTGCCAGTAGTATAGGGGAGGGCTACAATGAGCAGTTCTTC
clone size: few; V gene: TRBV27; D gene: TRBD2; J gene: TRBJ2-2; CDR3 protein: CASSTQGLVSGSFTGELFF; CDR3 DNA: TGTGCCAGCAGTACCCAGGGCTTGGTTAGCGGGAGTTTCACCGGGGAGCTGTTTTTT
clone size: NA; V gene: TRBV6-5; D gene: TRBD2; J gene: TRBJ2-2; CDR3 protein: CASSTAGGEGTGELFF; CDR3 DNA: TGTGCCAGCAGTACCGCCGGCGGGGAGGGCACCGGGGAGCTGTTTTTT
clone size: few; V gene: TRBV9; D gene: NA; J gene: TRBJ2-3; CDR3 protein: CASSLQGQVGDTQYF; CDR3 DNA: TGTGCCAGCAGTCTACAGGGCCAGGTGGGAGATACGCAGTATTTT
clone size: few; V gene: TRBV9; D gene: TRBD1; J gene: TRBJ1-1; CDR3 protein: CASSVGSDRAITEAFF; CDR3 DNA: TGTGCCAGCAGCGTAGGATCGGACAGGGCGATCACTGAAGCTTTCTTT
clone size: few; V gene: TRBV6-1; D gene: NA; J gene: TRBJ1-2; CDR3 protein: CATPPPIQGSYGYTF; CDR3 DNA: TGTGCCACCCCACCCCCGATACAGGGTAGCTATGGCTACACCTTC
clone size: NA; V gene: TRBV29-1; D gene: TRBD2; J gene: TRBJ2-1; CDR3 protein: CSVEWGAGGIDEQFF; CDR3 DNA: TGCAGCGTTGAATGGGGAGCGGGGGGGATTGATGAGCAGTTCTTC
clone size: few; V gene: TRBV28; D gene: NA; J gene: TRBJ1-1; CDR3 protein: CASSPVPGRDTEAFF; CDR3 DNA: TGTGCCAGCAGCCCTGTCCCGGGACGGGACACTGAAGCTTTCTTT
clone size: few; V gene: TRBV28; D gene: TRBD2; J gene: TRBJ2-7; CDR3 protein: CASSPQKASGGLEQYF; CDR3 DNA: TGTGCCAGCAGCCCACAGAAGGCTAGCGGAGGCCTGGAGCAGTACTTC
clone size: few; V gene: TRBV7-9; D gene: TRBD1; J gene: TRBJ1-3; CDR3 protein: CASSLQDRVYF; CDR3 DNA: TGTGCCAGCAGCCTCCAGGACAGGGTGTATTTT
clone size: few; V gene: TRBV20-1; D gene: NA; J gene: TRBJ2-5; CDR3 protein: CSARDLGTPQETQYF; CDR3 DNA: TGCAGTGCTAGAGATCTAGGGACCCCCCAAGAGACCCAGTACTTC
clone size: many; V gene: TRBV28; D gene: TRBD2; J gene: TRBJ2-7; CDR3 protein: CASSFYRVSGRADEQYF; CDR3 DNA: TGTGCCAGCAGTTTCTACAGGGTGAGCGGGAGGGCTGACGAGCAGTACTTC
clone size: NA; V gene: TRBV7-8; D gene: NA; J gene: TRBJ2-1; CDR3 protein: CASSFSRGIRYNDQFF; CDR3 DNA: TGTGCAAGCAGCTTCTCTAGGGGGATCAGGTACAATGATCAGTTCTTC
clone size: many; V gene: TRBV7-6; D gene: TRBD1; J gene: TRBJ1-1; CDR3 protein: CASSSEGQGAEAFF; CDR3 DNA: TGTGCCAGCAGCTCAGAGGGACAGGGTGCTGAAGCTTTCTTT
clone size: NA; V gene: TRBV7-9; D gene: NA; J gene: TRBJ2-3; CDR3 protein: CASSPKAGQGKPAGVGTDTQYF; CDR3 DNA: TGTGCCAGCAGCCCCAAAGCCGGACAGGGAAAGCCAGCGGGAGTGGGCACAGATACGCAGTATTTT
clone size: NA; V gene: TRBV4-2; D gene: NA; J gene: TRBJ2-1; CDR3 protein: CASSLRATGLGNEQFF; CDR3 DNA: TGTGCCAGCAGCTTAAGGGCGACAGGACTCGGGAATGAGCAGTTCTTC
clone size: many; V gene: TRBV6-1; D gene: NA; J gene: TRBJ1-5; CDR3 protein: CASSVYRNSNQPQHF; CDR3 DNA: TGTGCCAGCAGTGTTTACAGAAATAGCAATCAGCCCCAGCATTTT
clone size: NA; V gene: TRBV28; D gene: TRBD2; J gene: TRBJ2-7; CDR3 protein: CASSTGLAGAAYEQYF; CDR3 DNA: TGTGCCAGCAGTACTGGACTAGCGGGAGCGGCCTACGAGCAGTACTTC
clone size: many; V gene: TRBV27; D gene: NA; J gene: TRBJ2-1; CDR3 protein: CASSLSAAYNEQFF; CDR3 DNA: TGTGCCAGCAGTTTATCCGCGGCCTACAATGAGCAGTTCTTC